The T cell receptor (beta chain) described here comes from a study of blood T cell repertoires in COVID-19. The CDR3 sequence is 16 residues long. Germline V gene lookup returns CDR1 MNHNS and CDR2 SASEGT. With 3 bases clipped from V and 6 bases from J, the junction kept 10 bases outside the gene matches. Profiling relied on immunoSEQ multiplex PCR, and the TCRdb table lists in-frame clones only, not all of them. The table records just over 150,000 clones, 75% to 90% of them present only once. Sequenced: peripheral blood. The receptor comes from a woman in her seventies with acute or convalescent COVID-19. V and J are TRBV6-1 and TRBJ2-1; TRBD2 agrees at 8 bases. The CDR3 DNA sequence: TGTGCCAGCAGTGACCTTGGGGTAGCGGGGCCCAATGAGCAGTTCTTC. Its protein product is CASSDLGVAGPNEQFF.